This TCR beta chain was sequenced for a study of shared clonotypes between healthy human individuals. Investigators spread the genomic DNA of each subset evenly over several immunoSEQ plates. This table comes from immunoSEQ multiplex PCR, and its TCRdb copy is limited to in-frame clones, with some not included. The repertoire consists of over a million clones, with roughly 74% occurring once and the leading ten covering more than 0.55%. Turning to this clone: Its matching antigen is unknown.

Division of CD4+ cells produced a CD45RA+ naive subset and a CD45RA-negative memory subset. The germline V gene has CDR1 MNHNS and CDR2 SASEGT. Trimming removed 0 bases from V and 2 bases from J; junction bases left unmatched: 1. This CDR3 has 14 amino acids. Study-level results: Incomplete sequencing of sorted subsets was indicated by rarefaction despite large depth. The study sampled only blood, and tissue repertoires likely differ.

Source material: memory CD4+ T cells from PBMCs. Subset in this sample: CD45RA-negative fraction. J is TRBJ2-7 and V is TRBV6-1, with 7 bases matching TRBD2. The sequence was collected from a man aged 18-30 years in good health. Some clones in this sample may be carry-over from other donors' samples. The CDR3 loop is CASSEAGGAYEQYF. As DNA, the CDR3 is TGTGCCAGCAGTGAAGCGGGGGGGGCCTACGAGCAGTACTTC.